One and the same sample provided the 8 T cell receptor beta chains below, sequenced in a study of control samples from healthy donors and cancer patients. TCRdb keeps only in-frame clones here, not all; method: immunoSEQ multiplex PCR. Here the sample spans more than 95,000 clones, over 85% being singletons. The sequencing sample was made of blood. Receptors were obtained from a man between 18 and 29 years old in good health.

This chain links TRBV7-6 with TRBJ1-1, with 12 bases aligning to TRBD1. This CDR3 has 18 amino acids. Unmatched junction bases numbered 18, after V lost 5 bases and J lost 8 bases. CDR1 and CDR2 (germline): SGHVS, FNYEAQ. Here the CDR3 DNA reads TGTGCCAGCAGCCTCCTAGTCCCGGGACAGGGGGCGCCTCCCGAAGCTTTCTTT. As protein: CASSLLVPGQGAPPEAFF.

The V gene is TRBV9, the J gene TRBJ2-7, with a possible D match to TRBD1 (5 bases). The V end was cut by 1 base, the J end by 2 bases, with 10 bases between. This CDR3 has 14 amino acids. Germline V CDR1 and CDR2: SGDLS, YYNGEE. The CDR3 reads CASSVTGNTYEQYF. CDR3 sequence (DNA): TGTGCCAGCAGCGTAACAGGAAACACCTACGAGCAGTACTTC.

The chain carries TRBV27 and TRBJ2-1; 11 nucleotides align to TRBD2. CDR3 length: 15 residues. The trim removed 4 bases at V and 4 bases at J, leaving 3 bases unmatched. Germline CDR1 MNHEY, CDR2 SMNVEV (reference sequence). Here the CDR3 DNA reads TGTGCCAGCAGTTCGGGACTAGCGGTTTACAATGAGCAGTTCTTC. Translating it yields CASSSGLAVYNEQFF.

V gene TRBV2 combines with J gene TRBJ2-6, with 8 bases fitting TRBD1. Trimming at V came to 8 bases and at J to 0 bases, leaving 6 bases not matched to a gene. Germline V gene lookup returns CDR1 SNHLY and CDR2 FYNNEI. The CDR3 consists of 16 residues. CDR3 nucleotide sequence: TGTGCCAGCGTCGGGACAGGAGTCTCTGGGGCCAACGTCCTGACTTTC. The encoded protein is CASVGTGVSGANVLTF.

The CDR3 sequence: CASSSKDRGGTEAFF. The CDR3 region has the DNA TGTGCCAGCAGCTCCAAAGACAGGGGAGGGACTGAAGCTTTCTTT. The chain joins TRBV7-2 to TRBJ1-1, with TRBD1 matching over 8 bases. Germline V gene sequence: CDR1 SGHTA, CDR2 FQGNSA. V was pared by 4 bases and J by 5 bases, with 9 bases of the junction left unmatched. This CDR3 has 15 residues.

J is TRBJ2-6 and V is TRBV19; D perhaps matches TRBD2 (5 bases). The CDR3 has 17 residues. Trimming removed 1 base at V and 0 bases at J, with 10 bases between. Germline loops: CDR1 LNHDA, CDR2 SQIVND (reference sequence). CDR3 residues: CASSIGSGSSGANVLTF. As DNA, the CDR3 is TGTGCCAGTAGTATAGGGTCGGGGAGCTCTGGGGCCAACGTCCTGACTTTC.

V and J are TRBV29-1 and TRBJ1-2; the match to TRBD1 covers 7 bases. V was clipped by 7 bases and J by 8 bases; unmatched bases: 7. The CDR3 totals 11 residues. The germline gives CDR1 SQVTM, CDR2 ANQGSEA. CDR3 residues: CSALQGVGYTF. In DNA form, the CDR3 reads TGCAGCGCGTTGCAGGGGGTGGGCTACACCTTC.

This sequence joins TRBV5-5 and TRBJ1-2, with TRBD1 matching over 8 bases. This CDR3 region has 13 residues. V lost 5 bases to trimming and J lost 7 bases; unmatched junction nucleotides: 7. The germline V gene encodes CDR1 SGHKS and CDR2 YYEKEE (reference sequence). The CDR3 region has the DNA TGTGCCAGCAGTGACCAGGGGGCATTTGGCTACACCTTC. Protein product: CASSDQGAFGYTF. The whole variable domain, remainder taken from reference TRBV5-5 and TRBJ1-2, is DAGVTQSPTHLIKTRGQQVTLRCSPISGHKSVSWYQQVLGQGPQFIFQYYEKEERGRGNFPDRFSARQFPNYSSELNVNALLLGDSALYLCASSDQGAFGYTFGSGTRLTVV.